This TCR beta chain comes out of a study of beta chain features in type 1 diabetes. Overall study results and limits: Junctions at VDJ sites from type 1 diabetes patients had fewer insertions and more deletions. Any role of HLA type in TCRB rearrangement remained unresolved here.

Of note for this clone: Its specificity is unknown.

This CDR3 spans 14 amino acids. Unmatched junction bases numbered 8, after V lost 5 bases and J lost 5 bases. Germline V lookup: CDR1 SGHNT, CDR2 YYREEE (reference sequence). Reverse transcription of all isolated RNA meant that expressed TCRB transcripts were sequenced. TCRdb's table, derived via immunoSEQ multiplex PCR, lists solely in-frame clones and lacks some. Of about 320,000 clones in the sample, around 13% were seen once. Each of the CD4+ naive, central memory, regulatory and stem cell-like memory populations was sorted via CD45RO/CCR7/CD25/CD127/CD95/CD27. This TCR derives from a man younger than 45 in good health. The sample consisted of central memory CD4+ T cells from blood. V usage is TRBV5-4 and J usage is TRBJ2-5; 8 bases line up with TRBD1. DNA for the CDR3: TGTGCCAGCAGGACGACAGGGGTTCGGGAGACCCAGTACTTC. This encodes CASRTTGVRETQYF.